These 10 T cell receptor beta chains were sequenced from one sample in a study of molecular identifiers for immune sequencing clone quantification. TCRdb used MiXCR to reprocess the PCR reads, holding one entry per CDR3 protein. The data show about 630,000 distinct CDR3 sequences, about 25% seen once. What was sequenced was naive CD8+ T cells from blood, with Jurkat cell RNA spiked in. The subset denotes: FACS-sorted CD8+CD4-CCR7+CD45RA+ naive T cells. These receptors originate from a human donor in good health. Some libraries in this study had Jurkat cell RNA spiked in.

This clonotype was counted a few times. The chain employs TRBV9 and TRBJ2-7; 10 bases align to TRBD2. The germline V gene has CDR1 SGDLS and CDR2 YYNGEE. The CDR3 sequence is 16 residues long. Trimming took 0 bases from V and 2 from J; bases not matched to a gene: 5. The CDR3 region has the DNA TGTGCCAGCAGCGTAGGGACTAGCGGCTCCCCCTACGAGCAGTACTTC. It yields the protein CASSVGTSGSPYEQYF.

This clonotype came up a few times. The gene calls are TRBV4-2 and TRBJ2-1; possible D gene TRBD2, 6 bases. Germline V gives CDR1 LGHNA, CDR2 YNFKEQ. The ends were cut back, 1 base at V and 8 bases at J, with 24 bases in the middle. The CDR3 loop spans 18 amino acids. The DNA for the CDR3 is TGTGCCAGCAGCCAAGCGGAATGGGCGGTAGCGGAAGGGGATGAGCAGTTCTTC. Protein product: CASSQAEWAVAEGDEQFF.

This clonotype was observed at least ten times. The chain is built from TRBV5-6 and TRBJ2-7; 8 bases are a match to TRBD1. With 3 bases clipped from V and 6 bases from J, the junction kept 8 bases outside the gene matches. The CDR3 is 14 amino acids. Germline V gene lookup returns CDR1 SGHDT and CDR2 YYEEEE. CDR3 in DNA: TGTGCCAGCAGCTACGGACAGGGAGTAATCGAGCAGTACTTC. It specifies CASSYGQGVIEQYF.

This clonotype has ten or more counts. The chain carries TRBV7-2 and TRBJ1-1, with 7 bases lining up with TRBD1. Per germline, CDR1 SGHTA and CDR2 FQGNSA. V dropped 3 bases and J dropped 2; count of bases not matched to a gene: 6. There are 15 residues in the CDR3. CDR3 DNA: TGTGCCAGCAGCTTGGCAGGGGGAGTCAACACTGAAGCTTTCTTT. It is translated as CASSLAGGVNTEAFF. The entire variable domain, with the rest obtained from reference TRBV7-2 and TRBJ1-1, is as follows: GAGVSQSPSNKVTEKGKDVELRCDPISGHTALYWYRQSLGQGLEFLIYFQGNSAPDKSGLPSDRFSAERTGGSVSTLTIQRTQQEDSAVYLCASSLAGGVNTEAFFGQGTRLTVV.

This clonotype appeared many times. The V gene is TRBV4-1, the J gene TRBJ2-5; D may be TRBD2 (5 bases). With 1 base removed from V and 3 bases from J, the gap between germline ends came to 9 bases. Germline V CDR1 and CDR2: MGHRA, YSYEKL. The CDR3 runs to 14 residues. The DNA of the CDR3 is TGCGCCAGCAGCCAAGTGTCGGGGAAAGAGACCCAGTACTTC. It specifies CASSQVSGKETQYF.

CDR3 sequence reads: CASSQDRPILDEQFF. The CDR3 region has the DNA TGTGCCAGCAGTCAAGACAGGCCCATCCTAGATGAGCAGTTCTTC. V and J are TRBV7-8 and TRBJ2-1; D may be TRBD1 (6 bases). Trimming pared 6 bases from V and 8 bases from J, leaving 20 bases between. The CDR3 totals 15 residues. In germline, CDR1 is SGHVS, CDR2 FQNEAQ.

This clonotype occurred a few times. The V and J genes are TRBV4-2 and TRBJ2-2, with 10 nucleotides matching TRBD2. CDR1 and CDR2 from the germline V gene are LGHNA and YNFKEQ. Germline trimming cut 2 bases from V and 0 bases from J; bases unmatched to any gene: 6. The CDR3 is made up of 18 amino acids. CDR3 bases: TGTGCCAGCAGCCAAACGGCTAGCGGGGGCCCGAACACCGGGGAGCTGTTTTTT. It translates to CASSQTASGGPNTGELFF.

This clonotype was detected many times. This chain uses TRBV29-1 with TRBJ2-7; possibly TRBD2 for D (6 bases). The germline gives CDR1 SQVTM, CDR2 ANQGSEA. V gave up 4 bases and J gave up 2 bases, with 15 bases separating them. The CDR3 sequence is 14 residues long. CDR3 sequence: CSVALPGRTYEQYF. As DNA, the CDR3 is TGCAGCGTTGCCCTCCCTGGGAGGACCTACGAGCAGTACTTC.

About this clonotype itself: The conserved phenylalanine or tryptophan is not found at the CDR3 terminus, so this likely reflects a read error. The gene calls are TRBV4-3 and TRBJ2-7; the match to TRBD2 covers 10 bases. There are 16 residues in the CDR3. Germline assignment: CDR1 LGHNA and CDR2 YSLEER. Trimming removed 0 bases from V and 4 bases from J; junction bases left unmatched: 6. The CDR3 reads CASSQERTSGLYEQYL. The CDR3, as DNA: TGCGCCAGCAGCCAAGAGAGGACTAGCGGCCTATACGAGCAGTACCTC.

The sample holds a few counts of this clonotype. The gene calls are TRBV6-2 or TRBV6-3 and TRBJ2-7; D not certain. V lost 3 bases and J lost 3, with 6 bases in between. This CDR3 has 12 amino acids. Germline CDR1 reads MNHEY; CDR2 reads SVGEGT. The CDR3 reads CASSYKDYEQYF. In DNA, the CDR3 is TGTGCCAGCAGTTATAAGGACTACGAGCAGTACTTC.